This TCR beta chain was captured by sequencing in a study of blood T cell repertoires in COVID-19. Study background: Material from acute and convalescent COVID-19 was sourced from the United States, Italy and Spain. The analysed material was cDNA or gDNA that came from T cells, B-cell-depleted T cells, or PBMCs.

As to this clone: Other nucleotide sequences in the sample specify the same CDR3.

V lost 3 bases, J lost 8 bases, and 13 bases lay in between. The germline V gene has CDR1 MDHEN and CDR2 SYDVKM. This CDR3 region has 14 residues. Per the original data handling: Amplified reference gene primers provided the basis for estimating nucleated cell counts. The table came from immunoSEQ multiplex PCR; TCRdb's copy has only in-frame clones and leaves some out. V, J and clone size are taken as reported in that table, and D and trimming were inferred from the DNA itself. The table records more than 250,000 clones, around 86% of them present only once. The sequencing sample was made of peripheral blood. The source of this sequence is a middle-aged man with active or convalescent COVID-19. This chain connects TRBV28 to TRBJ1-4; D not certain. CDR3: CASSLDRGREKLFF. For the CDR3, the DNA is TGTGCCAGCAGTTTGGACCGAGGGCGGGAAAAACTGTTTTTT.